Described below is a single TCR beta chain sequence and its context. As yet, its antigen is unknown. The record originates from a study of beta chain features in type 1 diabetes. Naive, central memory, regulatory and stem cell-like memory cells within the CD4+ compartment were sorted using CD45RO/CCR7/CD25/CD127/CD95/CD27. Purity exceeding 98% was reached by all sorted populations. The study reverse transcribed the entire isolated RNA, so it sequenced expressed TCRB transcripts. This table comes from immunoSEQ multiplex PCR, and its TCRdb copy is limited to in-frame clones, with some not included. The sample lists hundreds of thousands of clones, over 9.5% occurring once. CDR1 is MDHEN and CDR2 is SYDVKM in the germline V gene. The CDR3 sequence is 17 residues long. J was trimmed by 2 bases and V by 5 bases; bases with no gene match: 15. Study findings and constraints: Resolution of whether HLA type affects TCRB rearrangement was not achieved here. In patients and controls equally, PCR might favor templates that are shorter.

The genes are TRBV28 and TRBJ2-7; 7 nucleotides match TRBD2. The sequence derives from a man aged 18 to 29 in good health. The specimen was naive CD4+ T cells from blood. CDR3 in DNA: TGTGCCAGCAGTCTCCGGGGCGGGACTACCGTCACCTACGAGCAGTACTTC. This gives the protein CASSLRGGTTVTYEQYF.